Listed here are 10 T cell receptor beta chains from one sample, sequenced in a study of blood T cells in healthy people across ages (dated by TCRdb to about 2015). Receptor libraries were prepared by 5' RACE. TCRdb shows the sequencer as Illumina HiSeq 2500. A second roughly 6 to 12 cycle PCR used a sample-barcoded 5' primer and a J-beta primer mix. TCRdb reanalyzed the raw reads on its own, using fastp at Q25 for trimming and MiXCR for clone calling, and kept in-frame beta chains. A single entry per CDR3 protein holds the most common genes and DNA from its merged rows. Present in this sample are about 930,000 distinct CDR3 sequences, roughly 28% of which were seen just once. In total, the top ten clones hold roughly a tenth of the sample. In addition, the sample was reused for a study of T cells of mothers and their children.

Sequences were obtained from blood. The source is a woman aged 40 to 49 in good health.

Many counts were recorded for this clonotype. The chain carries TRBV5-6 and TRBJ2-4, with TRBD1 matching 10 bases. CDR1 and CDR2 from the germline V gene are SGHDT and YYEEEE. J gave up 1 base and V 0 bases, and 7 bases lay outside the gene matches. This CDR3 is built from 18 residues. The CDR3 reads CASSLDPGTGVAKNIQYF. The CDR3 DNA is TGTGCCAGCAGCTTGGATCCCGGGACAGGGGTGGCCAAAAACATTCAGTACTTC.

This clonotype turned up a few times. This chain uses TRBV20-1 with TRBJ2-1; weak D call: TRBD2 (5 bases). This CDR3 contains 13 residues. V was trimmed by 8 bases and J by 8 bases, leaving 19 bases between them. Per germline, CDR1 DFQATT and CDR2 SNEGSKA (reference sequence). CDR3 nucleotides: TGCAGTCCGACCGGGGTAGCTTCAGATGAGCAGTTCTTC. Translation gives CSPTGVASDEQFF.

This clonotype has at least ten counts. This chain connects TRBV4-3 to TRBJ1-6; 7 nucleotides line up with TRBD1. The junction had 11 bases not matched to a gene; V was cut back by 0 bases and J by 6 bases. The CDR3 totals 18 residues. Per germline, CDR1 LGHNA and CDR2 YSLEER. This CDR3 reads CASSQDLANRGRNSPLHF. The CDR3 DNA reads TGCGCCAGCAGCCAAGATCTCGCCAACAGGGGACGTAATTCACCCCTCCACTTT.

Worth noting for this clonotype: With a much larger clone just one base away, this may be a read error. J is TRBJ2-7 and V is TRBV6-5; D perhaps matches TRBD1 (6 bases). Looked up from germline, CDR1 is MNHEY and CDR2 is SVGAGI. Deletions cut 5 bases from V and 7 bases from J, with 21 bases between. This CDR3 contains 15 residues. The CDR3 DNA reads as TGTGCCAGCAGTCAAACAGGGCTTTCTTACAATGAGCAGTACTTC. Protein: CASSQTGLSYNEQYF.

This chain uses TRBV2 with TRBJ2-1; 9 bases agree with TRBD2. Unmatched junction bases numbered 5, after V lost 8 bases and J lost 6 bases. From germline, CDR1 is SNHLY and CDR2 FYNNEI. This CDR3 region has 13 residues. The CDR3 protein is CASGGGGANEQFF. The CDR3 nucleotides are TGTGCCAGCGGCGGCGGGGGGGCCAATGAGCAGTTCTTC.

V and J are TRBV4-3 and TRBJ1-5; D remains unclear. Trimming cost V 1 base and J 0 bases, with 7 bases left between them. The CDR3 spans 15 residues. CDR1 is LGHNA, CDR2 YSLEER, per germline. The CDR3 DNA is TGCGCCAGCAGCCAAGGGCTTAGTAGCAATCAGCCCCAGCATTTT. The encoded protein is CASSQGLSSNQPQHF.

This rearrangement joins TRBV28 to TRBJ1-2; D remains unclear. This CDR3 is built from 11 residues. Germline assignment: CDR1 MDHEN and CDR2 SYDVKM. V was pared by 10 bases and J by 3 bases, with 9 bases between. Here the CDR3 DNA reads TGTGCCACCATCGGGTACTATGGCTACACCTTC. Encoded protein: CATIGYYGYTF.

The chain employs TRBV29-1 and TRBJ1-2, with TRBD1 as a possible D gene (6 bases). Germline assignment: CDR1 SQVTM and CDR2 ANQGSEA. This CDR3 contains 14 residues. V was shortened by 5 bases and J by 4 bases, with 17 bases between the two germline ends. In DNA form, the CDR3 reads TGCAGCGTTACCGAACAGGGATTGGCCTATGGCTACACCTTC. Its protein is CSVTEQGLAYGYTF.

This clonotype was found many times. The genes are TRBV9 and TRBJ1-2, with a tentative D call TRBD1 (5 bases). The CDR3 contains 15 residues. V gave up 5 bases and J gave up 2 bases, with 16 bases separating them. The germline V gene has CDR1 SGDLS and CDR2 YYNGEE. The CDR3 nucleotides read TGTGCCAGCAGTGCGAGGGGAGGGGCCAACTATGGCTACACCTTC. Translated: CASSARGGANYGYTF.

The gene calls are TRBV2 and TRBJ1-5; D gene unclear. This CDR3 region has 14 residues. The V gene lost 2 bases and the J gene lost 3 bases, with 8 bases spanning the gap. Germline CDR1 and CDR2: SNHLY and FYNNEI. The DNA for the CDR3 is TGTGCCAGCAGTGAAAGGTCCCTCAATCAGCCCCAGCATTTT. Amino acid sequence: CASSERSLNQPQHF. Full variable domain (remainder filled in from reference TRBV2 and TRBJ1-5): EPEVTQTPSHQVTQMGQEVILRCVPISNHLYFYWYRQILGQKVEFLVSFYNNEISEKSEIFDDQFSVERPDGSNFTLKIRSTKLEDSAMYFCASSERSLNQPQHFGDGTRLSIL.